This TCR beta chain was identified in a study of T cell responses to AZD1222 COVID-19 vaccine. Study-wide context: Analyses pooled second doses at about 4 or about 12 weeks.

Generated by immunoSEQ multiplex PCR, the TCRdb table keeps only in-frame clones and is missing some. This table holds about 110,000 clones, less than 95% found once. Germline values: CDR1 SGHAT, CDR2 FQNNGV. This CDR3 has 13 residues. Trimming removed 1 base from V and 7 bases from J, with 11 bases in between. Of note for this clone: Its antigen is undetermined.

The study, taken as a whole, reports: The sample set comprised mostly white British donors with more females, and clonal diversity was possibly underestimated.

The source was peripheral blood, collected on day 0 of AZD1222 vaccination. The V and J genes are TRBV11-2 and TRBJ2-7; D not resolved. This clonotype was obtained from an adult in good health. The CDR3 nucleotides are TGTGCCAGCAGCTTAGTGTTGATGGGGGAGCAGTACTTC. It is translated as CASSLVLMGEQYF.